The 31 T cell receptor beta chains presented below share a single source sample, sequenced in a study of CD8 T cells in Susac syndrome. Random hexamers were used to reverse transcribe roughly 0.45 to 1 ug of RNA. MiXCR, run by TCRdb on the immunoSEQ multiplex PCR reads, gives a single entry per CDR3 protein. Of 150,000 to 180,000 distinct CDR3 sequences detected, around 95% appear once; the ten largest clones hold roughly 0.16%. Sequencing was performed on CD4+ T cells from PBMCs. The receptors were sampled from a human donor with Susac syndrome.

This clonotype was recorded once. The chain combines TRBV29-1 with TRBJ2-2; tentative D call: TRBD1 (5 bases). This CDR3 has 13 amino acids. Germline V gene data show CDR1 as SQVTM and CDR2 as ANQGSEA. V lost 6 bases and J lost 1, with 9 bases in between. This CDR3 reads CSVGHQNTGELFF. The CDR3 DNA follows: TGCAGCGTGGGGCACCAGAACACCGGGGAGCTGTTTTTT.

The chain joins TRBV7-9 to TRBJ1-2; tentatively, D is TRBD1 (5 bases). CDR1 is SEHNR, CDR2 FQNEAQ, per germline (reference sequence). V shed 4 bases and J shed 6 bases, with 9 bases lying between them. The CDR3 is made up of 12 amino acids. The CDR3: CASSSLGDGYTF. CDR3 DNA: TGTGCCAGCAGCTCCTTGGGGGATGGCTACACCTTC.

The chain employs TRBV20-1 and TRBJ2-3, with 7 bases matching TRBD2. The trim removed 5 bases at V and 0 bases at J, leaving 2 bases unmatched. The CDR3 length is 13 residues. The germline V gene encodes CDR1 DFQATT and CDR2 SNEGSKA (reference sequence). The CDR3 nucleotides read TGCAGTGCTGGGGAGGGGAGCACAGATACGCAGTATTTT. This codes for CSAGEGSTDTQYF.

The gene calls are TRBV7-6 and TRBJ2-5; D could derive from TRBD1 or TRBD2 (5 bases each). Germline-derived CDR1 and CDR2 are SGHVS and FNYEAQ. The germline V and J ends were trimmed by 5 bases and 5 bases, with 15 bases remaining between them. This CDR3 has 14 amino acids. Here the CDR3 DNA reads TGTGCCAGCAGCCCCTCGACCGAGGGGGAGACCCAGTACTTC. Protein sequence: CASSPSTEGETQYF.

The CDR3 region has the DNA TGCAGTGCCGAGGGGGGCGGGGATAATTATGGCTACACCTTC. This gives the protein CSAEGGGDNYGYTF. The genes are TRBV20-1 and TRBJ1-2, with a possible D match to TRBD1 (6 bases). The CDR3 covers 14 residues. In germline, CDR1 is DFQATT, CDR2 SNEGSKA (reference sequence). The V end was cut by 6 bases, the J end by 5 bases, with 19 bases between.

The genes are TRBV19 and TRBJ2-7; D not certain. This CDR3 is built from 14 residues. Deletions cut 3 bases from V and 3 bases from J, with 12 bases between. Germline assignment: CDR1 LNHDA and CDR2 SQIVND (reference sequence). CDR3 in amino acids: CASSIPTRSYEQYF. The CDR3 DNA is TGTGCCAGTAGTATCCCTACCAGGAGCTACGAGCAGTACTTC.

The V and J genes are TRBV6-1 and TRBJ2-6; D may correspond to TRBD1 or TRBD2 (6 bases each). Germline V gene lookup returns CDR1 MNHNS and CDR2 SASEGT. The V and J ends lost 1 base and 1 base respectively, with 11 bases between them. The CDR3 is 17 amino acids. The CDR3 spells CASSEVRGASGANVLTF. DNA of the CDR3: TGTGCCAGCAGTGAAGTTAGGGGGGCTTCTGGGGCCAACGTCCTGACTTTC.

The V and J genes are TRBV12-3 or TRBV12-4 and TRBJ1-1; TRBD1 might be the D (5 bases). Deletions cut 5 bases from V and 1 base from J, with 14 bases between. The CDR3 spans 15 residues. The CDR3 sequence: CASSPPGTGNTEAFF. The DNA of the CDR3 is TGTGCCAGCAGTCCTCCCGGGACGGGGAACACTGAAGCTTTCTTT.

CDR3 DNA: TGTGCCATCAGTGGGGTCGGGACTAGCGGGGCGAGCTCCTACGAGCAGTACTTC. Residues: CAISGVGTSGASSYEQYF. The rearrangement uses TRBV10-3 and TRBJ2-7; TRBD2 matches at 13 bases. Germline V gives CDR1 ENHRY, CDR2 SYGVKD. V gave up 4 bases and J gave up 0 bases; unmatched junction bases: 9. There are 18 residues in the CDR3.

The chain is built from TRBV29-1 and TRBJ2-2, with 8 bases identical to TRBD2. The CDR3 is 13 amino acids. Germline loops: CDR1 SQVTM, CDR2 ANQGSEA. J lost 7 bases, V lost 4 bases, and 5 bases had no gene match. This chain's CDR3 is CSVGTSSFGELFF. CDR3 DNA: TGCAGCGTTGGGACTAGCTCCTTCGGGGAGCTGTTTTTT.

The chain couples TRBV12-3 or TRBV12-4 to TRBJ2-7; D is perhaps TRBD1 (6 bases). V lost 6 bases, J lost 6 bases, and 18 bases lay in between. The CDR3 has 14 amino acids. The CDR3 is CASSPMRQGSEQYF. CDR3 coding DNA: TGTGCCAGCAGCCCCATGAGGCAGGGGAGCGAGCAGTACTTC.

The rearrangement uses TRBV20-1 and TRBJ2-5; unclear D gene. CDR3 size: 13 residues. With 6 bases removed from V and 5 bases from J, the gap between germline ends came to 16 bases. CDR1 and CDR2 from the germline V gene are DFQATT and SNEGSKA (reference sequence). Here the CDR3 reads CSAPKGLRETQYF. In nucleotides, the CDR3 is TGCAGTGCCCCCAAGGGCTTACGGGAGACCCAGTACTTC.

This clonotype was counted a single time. V is TRBV20-1 and J is TRBJ2-2, with D possibly being TRBD1 (6 bases). V was cut by 4 bases and J by 0 bases, with 12 bases left in between. Germline-derived CDR1 and CDR2 are DFQATT and SNEGSKA (reference sequence). The CDR3 runs to 15 residues. The CDR3 is CSAKVRTANTGELFF. The CDR3 coding sequence is TGCAGTGCTAAAGTCCGGACAGCGAACACCGGGGAGCTGTTTTTT.

The chain combines TRBV6-2 or TRBV6-3 with TRBJ2-5; D possibly corresponds to TRBD2 (6 bases). Per germline, CDR1 MNHEY and CDR2 SVGEGT. Trimming shortened V by 5 bases and J by 5 bases, and 18 bases separated the two germline ends. The CDR3 loop spans 15 amino acids. The CDR3 sequence is CASSPGLKAEETQYF. In DNA, the CDR3 is TGTGCCAGCAGTCCGGGACTTAAGGCGGAGGAGACCCAGTACTTC.

V and J are TRBV20-1 and TRBJ2-5, with D possibly matching TRBD1 (6 bases). Germline loops: CDR1 DFQATT, CDR2 SNEGSKA (reference sequence). The CDR3 has 13 amino acids. V dropped 2 bases and J dropped 5 bases, with 12 bases sitting between them. The CDR3 is CSARLQGRETQYF. The CDR3 DNA follows: TGCAGTGCTAGATTACAGGGTAGGGAGACCCAGTACTTC.

The genes are TRBV7-2 and TRBJ2-1; maybe TRBD2 (7 bases). V gave up 4 bases and J gave up 9 bases, with 13 bases separating them. The germline V gene has CDR1 SGHTA and CDR2 FQGNSA. The CDR3 is 13 residues long. The CDR3: CASSSRGAGEQFF. The DNA of the CDR3 is TGTGCCAGCAGCTCACGGGGGGCCGGTGAGCAGTTCTTC.

This clonotype was counted between two and nine times. The DNA of the CDR3 is TGTGCCAGCAGCCTCCAGGGGGCGAGCACTGAAGCTTTCTTT. Protein: CASSLQGASTEAFF. V usage is TRBV6-2 or TRBV6-3 and J usage is TRBJ1-1, with TRBD1 identical over 8 bases. Losses at the gene ends were 6 bases for V and 4 bases for J; bases not matched to a gene: 7. The germline V gene has CDR1 MNHEY and CDR2 SVGEGT. This CDR3 is built from 14 residues.

The chain recombines TRBV12-5 with TRBJ2-2, with TRBD1 matching 9 bases. Trimming at V came to 1 base and at J to 1 base, leaving 7 bases not matched to a gene. This CDR3 has 18 amino acids. Germline V gene sequence: CDR1 LGHNT, CDR2 FRNRAP. The CDR3 protein is CASGLGDRAVGNTGELFF. CDR3 DNA sequence: TGTGCTAGTGGTTTGGGGGACAGGGCAGTTGGGAACACCGGGGAGCTGTTTTTT.

The chain employs TRBV29-1 and TRBJ2-6; 7 nucleotides match TRBD1. CDR1 and CDR2 (germline): SQVTM, ANQGSEA. V was clipped by 4 bases and J by 1 base; unmatched bases: 1. The CDR3 runs to 14 residues. The CDR3: CSVGDSSGANVLTF. The CDR3 nucleotides read TGCAGCGTTGGGGACAGTTCTGGGGCCAACGTCCTGACTTTC.

The rearrangement links TRBV5-6 to TRBJ1-1; no reliable D call. Trimming removed 4 bases from V and 7 bases from J, with 14 bases in between. This CDR3 is 13 amino acids long. Germline V gives CDR1 SGHDT, CDR2 YYEEEE. The CDR3, as DNA: TGTGCCAGCAGCCCCCTCGGCAACCTTGAAGCTTTCTTT. Encoded protein: CASSPLGNLEAFF.

The chain uses TRBV27 and TRBJ1-6, with 9 positions matching TRBD1. The CDR3 has 16 residues. Germline V gene lookup returns CDR1 MNHEY and CDR2 SMNVEV (reference sequence). Trimming cost V 6 bases and J 8 bases; bases outside gene matches: 11. The CDR3 DNA reads as TGTGCCAGCAGGATACCCGGGACAGGGCCGGATTCACCCCTCCACTTT. Translation: CASRIPGTGPDSPLHF.

V gene TRBV27 combines with J gene TRBJ2-6, with 12 bases matching TRBD1. Germline V gene data show CDR1 as MNHEY and CDR2 as SMNVEV (reference sequence). CDR3 length equals 20 residues. Germline trimming cut 1 base from V and 0 bases from J; bases unmatched to any gene: 7. CDR3 bases: TGTGCCAGCAGTTTATTGTCGGGGACAGGGGGCATCTCTGGGGCCAACGTCCTGACTTTC. It translates to CASSLLSGTGGISGANVLTF.

The chain has TRBV2 and TRBJ1-6, with TRBD1 identical over 7 bases. V lost 8 bases and J lost 15; bases outside the gene matches: 13. The length of the CDR3 is 13 residues. Germline lookup yields CDR1 SNHLY and CDR2 FYNNEI. The CDR3 loop reads CASLSGASGGLHF. The CDR3 DNA reads TGTGCCAGCCTTTCAGGAGCTTCAGGGGGCCTCCACTTT.

A single count supports this clonotype. This rearrangement joins TRBV29-1 to TRBJ2-3; D is possibly TRBD1 (6 bases). V gave up 4 bases and J gave up 8 bases, with 13 bases separating them. CDR1 and CDR2 (germline): SQVTM, ANQGSEA. This CDR3 spans 12 amino acids. This chain's CDR3 is CSVGGRQVTQYF. The CDR3, as DNA: TGCAGCGTTGGGGGACGACAGGTTACGCAGTATTTT.

V gene TRBV14 combines with J gene TRBJ1-2; unclear D gene. The V end lost 1 base, the J end lost 2 bases, and 11 bases lay between the germline ends. This CDR3 has 15 residues. Germline values: CDR1 SGHDN, CDR2 FVKESK. The CDR3 region is CASSQGWRPNYGYTF. In DNA form, the CDR3 reads TGTGCCAGCAGCCAAGGGTGGAGGCCGAACTATGGCTACACCTTC.

The V gene is TRBV7-9, the J gene TRBJ2-7; possible D gene TRBD1, 6 bases. Germline CDR1 SEHNR, CDR2 FQNEAQ (reference sequence). With 5 bases removed from V and 5 bases from J, the gap between germline ends came to 13 bases. The CDR3 length is 13 residues. The CDR3 here is CASSKAGTNEQYF. The CDR3 DNA follows: TGTGCCAGCAGCAAAGCCGGGACAAACGAGCAGTACTTC.

The chain uses TRBV7-6 and TRBJ2-5; 12 bases align to TRBD2. This CDR3 has 16 residues. CDR1 and CDR2 (germline): SGHVS, FNYEAQ. J was trimmed by 0 bases and V by 3 bases; bases with no gene match: 2. The CDR3 region has the DNA TGTGCCAGCAGCTTCCGACTAGCGGGGGACCAAGAGACCCAGTACTTC. The encoded protein is CASSFRLAGDQETQYF.

The chain couples TRBV29-1 to TRBJ2-3; 10 positions agree with TRBD2. V lost 5 bases, J lost 6 bases, and 5 bases stayed unmatched. Germline V gene data show CDR1 as SQVTM and CDR2 as ANQGSEA. This CDR3 has 13 amino acids. This chain's CDR3 is CSVSGTSADTQYF. The CDR3 nucleotides read TGCAGCGTTTCCGGGACTAGCGCCGATACGCAGTATTTT.

The chain has TRBV12-3 or TRBV12-4 and TRBJ2-2; D is perhaps TRBD2 (6 bases). There are 16 residues in the CDR3. V was trimmed by 4 bases and J by 1 base, leaving 13 bases between them. In DNA, the CDR3 is TGTGCCAGCAGTTGGGGGAGGCAGTTGAACACCGGGGAGCTGTTTTTT. It yields the protein CASSWGRQLNTGELFF.

This rearrangement joins TRBV7-8 to TRBJ1-6; unclear D gene. The CDR3 has 15 amino acids. CDR1 and CDR2 (germline): SGHVS, FQNEAQ. V was cut by 7 bases and J by 7 bases, with 17 bases left in between. CDR3 nucleotide sequence: TGTGCCAGCACCTGGAGCGTGATAGGAAATTCACCCCTCCACTTT. Protein sequence: CASTWSVIGNSPLHF.

V is TRBV12-3 or TRBV12-4 and J is TRBJ1-2, with D maybe TRBD1 (5 bases). Trimming left V 6 bases short and J 6 bases short, with 11 bases between. This CDR3 has 12 residues. The DNA of the CDR3 is TGTGCCAGCAGCCCGGGGGAGCATGGCTACACCTTC. Translating it yields CASSPGEHGYTF.